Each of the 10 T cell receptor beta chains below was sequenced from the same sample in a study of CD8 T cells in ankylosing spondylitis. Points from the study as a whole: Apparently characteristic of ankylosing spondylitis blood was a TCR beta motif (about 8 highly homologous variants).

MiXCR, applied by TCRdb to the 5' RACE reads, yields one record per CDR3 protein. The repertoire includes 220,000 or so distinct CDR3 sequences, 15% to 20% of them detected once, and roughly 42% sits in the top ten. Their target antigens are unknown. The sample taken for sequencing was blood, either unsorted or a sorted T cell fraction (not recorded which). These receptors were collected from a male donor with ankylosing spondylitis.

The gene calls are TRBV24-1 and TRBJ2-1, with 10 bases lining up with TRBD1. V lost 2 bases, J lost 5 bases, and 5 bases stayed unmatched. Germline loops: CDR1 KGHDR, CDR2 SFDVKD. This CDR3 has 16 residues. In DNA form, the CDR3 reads TGTGCCACCAGTGATTATTCGGGACAGGGGCACAATGAGCAGTTCTTC. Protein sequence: CATSDYSGQGHNEQFF.

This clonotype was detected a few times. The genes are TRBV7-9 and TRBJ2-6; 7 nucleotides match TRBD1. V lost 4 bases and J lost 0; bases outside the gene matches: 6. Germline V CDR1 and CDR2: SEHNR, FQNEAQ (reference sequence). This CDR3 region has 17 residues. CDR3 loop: CASSSNPGGSGANVLTF. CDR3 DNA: TGTGCCAGCAGCTCCAATCCAGGGGGCTCTGGGGCCAACGTCCTGACTTTC.

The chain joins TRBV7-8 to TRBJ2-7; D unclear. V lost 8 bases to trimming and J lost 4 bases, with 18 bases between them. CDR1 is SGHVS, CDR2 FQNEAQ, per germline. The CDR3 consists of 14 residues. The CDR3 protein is CASGPGRASYEQYF. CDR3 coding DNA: TGTGCCAGCGGCCCGGGCCGGGCTTCTTACGAGCAGTACTTC.

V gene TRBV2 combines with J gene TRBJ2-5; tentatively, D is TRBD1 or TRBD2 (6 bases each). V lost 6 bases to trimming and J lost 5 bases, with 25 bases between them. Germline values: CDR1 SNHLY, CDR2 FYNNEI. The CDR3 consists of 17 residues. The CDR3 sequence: CASSKPGDIHGEETQYF. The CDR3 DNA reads TGTGCCAGCAGCAAACCGGGGGACATTCACGGAGAGGAGACCCAGTACTTC.

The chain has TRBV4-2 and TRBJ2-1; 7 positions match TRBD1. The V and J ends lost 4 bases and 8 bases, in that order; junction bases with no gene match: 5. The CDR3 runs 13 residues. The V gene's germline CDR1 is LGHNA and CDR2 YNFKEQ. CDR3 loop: CASSPWTGDEQFF. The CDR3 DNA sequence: TGTGCCAGCAGCCCTTGGACAGGCGATGAGCAGTTCTTC.

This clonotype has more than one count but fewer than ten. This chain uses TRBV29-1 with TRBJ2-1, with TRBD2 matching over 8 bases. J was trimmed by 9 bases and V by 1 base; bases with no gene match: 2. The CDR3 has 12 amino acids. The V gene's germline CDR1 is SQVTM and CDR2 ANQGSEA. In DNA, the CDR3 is TGCAGCGTTGAAGGCCGGGGGGGTGAGCAGTTCTTC. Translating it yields CSVEGRGGEQFF.

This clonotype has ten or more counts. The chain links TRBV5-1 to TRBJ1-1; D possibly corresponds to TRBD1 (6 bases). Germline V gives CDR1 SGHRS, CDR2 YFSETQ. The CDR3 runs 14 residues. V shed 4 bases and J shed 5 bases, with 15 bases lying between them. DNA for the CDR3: TGCGCCAGCAGCCCCCTCGGGGGGCAGACTGAAGCTTTCTTT. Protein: CASSPLGGQTEAFF.

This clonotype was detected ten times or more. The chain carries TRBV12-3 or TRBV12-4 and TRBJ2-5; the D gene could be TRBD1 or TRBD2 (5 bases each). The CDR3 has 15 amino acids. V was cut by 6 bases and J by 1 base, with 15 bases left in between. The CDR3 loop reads CASSGAVGLQETQYF. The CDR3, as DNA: TGTGCCAGCAGCGGGGCCGTTGGTCTCCAAGAGACCCAGTACTTC.

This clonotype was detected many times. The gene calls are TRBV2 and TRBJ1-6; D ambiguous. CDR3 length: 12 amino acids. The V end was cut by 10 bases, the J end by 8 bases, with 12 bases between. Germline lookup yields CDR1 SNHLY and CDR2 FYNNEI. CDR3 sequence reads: CAKSRTDSPLHF. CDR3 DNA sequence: TGTGCCAAATCCAGGACGGATTCACCCCTCCACTTT.

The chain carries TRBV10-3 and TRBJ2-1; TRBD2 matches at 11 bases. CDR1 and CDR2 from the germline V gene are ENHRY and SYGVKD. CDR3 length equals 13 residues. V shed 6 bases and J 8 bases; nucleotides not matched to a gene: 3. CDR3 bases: TGTGCCATCAGGGGACTAGCGGCGGATGAGCAGTTCTTC. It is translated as CAIRGLAADEQFF.